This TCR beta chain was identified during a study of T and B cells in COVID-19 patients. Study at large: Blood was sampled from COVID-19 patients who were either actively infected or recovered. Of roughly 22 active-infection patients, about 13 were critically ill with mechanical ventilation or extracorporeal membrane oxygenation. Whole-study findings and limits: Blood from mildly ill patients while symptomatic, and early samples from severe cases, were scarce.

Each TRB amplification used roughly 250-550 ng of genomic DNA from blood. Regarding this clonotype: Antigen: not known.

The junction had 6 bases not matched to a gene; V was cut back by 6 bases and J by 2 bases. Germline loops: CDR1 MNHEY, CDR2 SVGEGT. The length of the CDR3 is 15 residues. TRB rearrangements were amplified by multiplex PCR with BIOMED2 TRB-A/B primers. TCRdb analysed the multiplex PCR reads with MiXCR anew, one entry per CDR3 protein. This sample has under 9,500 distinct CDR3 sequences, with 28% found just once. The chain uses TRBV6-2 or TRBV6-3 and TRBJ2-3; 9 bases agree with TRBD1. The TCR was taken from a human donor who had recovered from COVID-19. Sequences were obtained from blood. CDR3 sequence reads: CASSSGTGSTDTQYF. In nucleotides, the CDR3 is TGTGCCAGCAGCAGCGGGACAGGGTCCACAGATACGCAGTATTTT.